This TCR beta chain was documented in a study of cytomegalovirus exposure and HLA in healthy donors (dated by TCRdb to the late 2010s). About the full investigation: An earlier analysis of approximately 550 of the donors reported 250 to 350 Gb of sequence data and 120 million or so unique TCR beta sequences from roughly 180 million T cells. An early release that covered more than 550 HLA-typed donors contained 300 to 350 gigabases of sequencing data and about 93 million unique TCR sequences. Among the approximately 430 genotyped donors, about 83% belonged to the genetic ancestry cluster associated with self-reported Caucasian donors. The study was designed to test whether signatures of past pathogen exposure could be identified by cataloging public T cell receptors. The T cell repertoires of under 750 subjects were profiled by immunosequencing and related to cytomegalovirus serostatus. Besides the first cohort of roughly 700 subjects, a separate validation cohort made up of some 110 different subjects was used. The study combined high-throughput TCR immunosequencing, statistical association of individual TCRs with disease status, and machine learning to predict cytomegalovirus infection status. To study patterns of TCR occurrence, a later analysis re-analyzed previously published TCR beta repertoires from 550 to 800 donors and added high-resolution HLA genotyping. Rather than drawing on any new phenotypic data, the later analysis identified candidate immune exposures from TCR beta sequences and the way those sequences occurred across donors. To decide whether each TCR beta V gene segment behaved as functional or pseudogenic, an earlier analysis of over 500 of the donors relied on high-throughput TCR beta sequencing. Donor age, sex, ethnicity and CMV serostatus were collected together with the repertoire data. In a later genetic analysis, genome-wide SNP genotypes for about 55% of the 666 donors were used, and that subset was treated as a discovery cohort. Every discovery cohort repertoire had been produced on one sequencing platform. HLA typing included class I and class II loci at four-digit resolution. The number of donors typed differed by locus, with roughly 620-640 for A, B, C, DRB1 and DQB1, over 500 for DQA1, 606 for DPA1, and some 470 for DPB1. Four to six DR-DQ haplotypes were handled as single units for association and clustering, since linkage in the cohort was strong. Across approximately 420 genotyped donors of the cohort, an average of approximately 200,000 unique TCR beta nucleotide sequences per donor were sequenced, and around 19% of those sequences were non-productive.

The CDR3 measures 13 amino acids from cysteine to phenylalanine. Left in the record is the CDR3 DNA by itself, 39 bases read in frame from the first base. From the germline V gene (reference sequence), CDR1 is SEHNR and CDR2 is FQNEAQ. The junction shows trimming of 5 bases on V and 3 bases on J, plus 11 bases between the germline ends. Libraries came from the immunoSEQ multiplex PCR assay. For the multiplex PCR, a mixture combining 60 forward primers for TCR Vbeta segments and 13 reverse primers for TCR Jbeta segments was used. Amplification of the CDR3 region of rearranged TCR beta genes was performed with a multiplex PCR assay on genomic DNA. The Illumina HiSeq System was used to sequence the amplified TCR beta libraries as 87-base-pair reads. The paper's processing steps were these. A later analysis counted 75 million to 100 million unique TCR beta chains across the 500 to 850 repertoires, and around 9.9 million of these chains were shared by at least two donors. To remove PCR and sequencing errors, raw reads were error-corrected and collapsed into unique sequences using a nearest-neighbor algorithm that merged closely related sequences. V, D and J gene segments were assigned by aligning CDR3 sequences to IMGT reference sequences. For a sequence to be retained, at least a six-nucleotide match to both a V gene segment and a J gene segment was required. Rearrangements were classified as productive when the CDR3 lacked stop codons and remained in frame with V and J, and all other rearrangements were classified as non-productive. CDR3 was defined according to IMGT convention as the region running from the second conserved V-encoded cysteine to the conserved J-encoded phenylalanine. The earlier analysis of about 560 of the donors excluded any sequence lacking an unambiguous match to a single V gene segment. In an earlier analysis of some 590 of the donors, a V segment was called functional when productive rearrangements were above 56.7%, and segregating when the standard deviation between donors exceeded 5%. A statistical classification framework was developed to diagnose cytomegalovirus status using the catalog of TCR beta chain sequences. In a later analysis, TCR nucleotide sequences were compared against IMGT/GENE-DB human TR gene sequences so that V and J genes could be assigned. A later analysis assigned CDR3 sequences and most-parsimonious VDJ recombination scenarios with the TCRdist pipeline. A later analysis defined each TCR beta chain by its CDR3 amino acid sequence plus V-gene family, and excluded reads lacking a unique V-gene family. A later analysis removed several hundred highly shared, low-generation-probability nucleotide sequences to deal with suspected cross-contamination and a sequencing artifact. For each public chain, a later analysis derived a clonal expansion index from normalized ranks of inferred template counts within each repertoire. Generation probabilities in a later analysis came from a VDJ recombination model fitted to out-of-frame rearrangements, and those results were checked against IGoR. In a later analysis, TCR-TCR, TCR-HLA and TCR-CMV co-occurrence was scored with hypergeometric tests, and a repertoire-size bias correction was applied to TCR pairs. A later analysis estimated false discovery rates by permuting HLA or CMV assignments 20 times. In a later analysis, co-occurring TCRs were grouped using DBSCAN, and TCRdist sequence similarity was added for clustering within HLA-allele-positive subsets. Repertoires with fewer than 30,000 or more than 120,000 public chains, plus five repertoires with anomalous nucleotide sharing, were excluded from co-occurrence clustering. Entries here come from immuneACCESS through TCRdb and include only in-frame sequences with V and J called. Some clones fail to appear in such tables; in the studies checked, an unresolved V gene covers under half of the shortfall, and the cause of the remainder is unknown. Clonal size and the V and J genes are those of that table, whereas D and trimming came from the DNA. The sample table holds around 170,000 clones, of which 80% to 85% were seen once. The ten largest clones take up around 0.8% of the sample.

The cohort consisted of 670 or so healthy bone marrow donors. Cohort members were all nominally healthy when sampled, although unrecorded immune exposures were likely present. The donor was CMV seronegative and was included in the group of several hundred seronegative cohort members. Each donor provided a peripheral blood sample, and peripheral blood mononuclear cells were used for TCR beta sequencing. Genomic DNA was extracted from the blood cell samples with the Qiagen DNeasy Blood Extraction Kit. Study-level results and caveats: A later genetic analysis reported fewer N-insertions in productive TCRs among donors in an Asian-associated ancestry cluster than the roughly 720-donor mean. A group of highly shared sequence variants was considered likely to be a technical artifact of the sequencing pipeline. Because the 87-base-pair reads could not distinguish some IMGT-functional V segments, including TRBV6-2 and TRBV6-3, those segments were excluded. A later analysis associated 15,000 to 20,000 TCR beta sequences with specific HLA alleles at a false discovery rate of 0.05. According to a later analysis, parvovirus B19, influenza, CMV and Epstein-Barr virus appeared linked to several top co-occurrence clusters. A further reported finding was that TCR beta sequences accurately predicted the HLA-A and HLA-B alleles for most subjects in the first cohort. An association between a missense DCLRE1C variant and V-gene and J-gene trimming of TCR beta chains was found in a later genetic analysis and replicated in an independent cohort. In a later analysis, HLA-associated TCR beta chains were found to be more clonally expanded and to have lower generation probabilities than equally common non-associated chains. Roughly uniform sequencing depth across donors was assumed in presence/absence analyses, although this assumption may not hold. Assigning TCR associations to individual alleles was difficult when HLA alleles, especially DR and DQ, strongly co-occurred. According to a later analysis, TCR association rates differed among HLA loci, with DRB1 alleles showing the most associated TCRs and HLA-C alleles showing the fewest. The earlier analysis of 587 of the donors excluded 15 to 20 rarely observed V segments, including chromosome 9 orphons, because counts were too low. Most TCR sequences were observed very rarely across donors, whereas some public TCRs were present in many individuals. Because some donors lacked HLA typing at each locus, the association tests relied only on the typed subset. CMV serostatus was the only immune exposure information available for the cohort. Broadly in line with IMGT annotations, most TCR beta V segments showed up in productive rearrangements about 87% or about 30% of the time in an earlier analysis of about 500 of the donors. In both the original and validation cohorts, the classifier was reported to diagnose cytomegalovirus status with high specificity and sensitivity. In vitro tests confirmed that three of the cytomegalovirus-associated TCR beta chains recognize cytomegalovirus antigens. The study gave a list of about 160 TCR beta chains associated with cytomegalovirus. It was suggested by the authors that the approach could potentially be generalized to other disease states and immunological phenotypes. Correlated functional status among segregating V segments might be attributable to linkage disequilibrium, but an unknown experimental factor could not be ruled out. A later analysis found that most CMV-associated TCR beta chains appeared HLA-restricted, with HLA associations seemingly driven largely by CMV exposure. The cohort was sequenced for TCR beta chains only, and without alpha or paired-chain data the features that could be detected were limited.

This clone appeared a single time. Its antigen remains unidentified. No much larger clone is present one base from it, and per-base qualities are unavailable. The source material was PBMCs. This receptor was taken from a woman under 30 in good health and CMV-seronegative. The rearrangement joined TRBV7-9 to TRBJ2-7, with no reliable assignment of the D segment. The encoded CDR3 is CASSATENYEQYF. The DNA is TGTGCCAGCAGCGCAACAGAGAACTACGAGCAGTACTTC.